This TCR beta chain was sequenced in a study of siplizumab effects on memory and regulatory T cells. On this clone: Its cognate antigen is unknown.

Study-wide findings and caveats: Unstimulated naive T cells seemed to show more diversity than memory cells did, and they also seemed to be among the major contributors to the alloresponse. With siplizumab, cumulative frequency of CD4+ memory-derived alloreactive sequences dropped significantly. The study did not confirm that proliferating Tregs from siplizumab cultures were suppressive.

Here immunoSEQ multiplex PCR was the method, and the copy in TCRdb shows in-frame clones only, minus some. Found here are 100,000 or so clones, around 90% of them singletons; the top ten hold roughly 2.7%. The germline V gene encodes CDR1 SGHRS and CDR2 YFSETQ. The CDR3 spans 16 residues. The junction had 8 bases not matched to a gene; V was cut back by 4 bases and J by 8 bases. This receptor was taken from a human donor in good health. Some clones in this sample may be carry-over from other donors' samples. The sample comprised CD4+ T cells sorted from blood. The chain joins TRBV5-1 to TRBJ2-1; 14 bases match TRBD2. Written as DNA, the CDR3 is TGCGCCAGCAGCCCAGGGACTAGCGGGAGTGGGGATGAGCAGTTCTTC. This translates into CASSPGTSGSGDEQFF.